This T cell receptor (beta chain) was observed in a study of T-cell memory formation after mild COVID-19. This clonotype was found many times. TCRdb passed the 5' RACE reads through MiXCR, listing each CDR3 protein once. The top ten clones hold around 12% of a sample with roughly 620,000 distinct CDR3 sequences, more than 15% of them seen once. Germline CDR1 reads LGHDT; CDR2 reads YNNKEL (reference sequence). The J segment lost 3 bases and the V segment lost 3 bases, leaving 4 bases of the junction unmatched. There are 14 residues in the CDR3. The rearrangement links TRBV3-1 to TRBJ2-7, with TRBD2 identical over 8 bases. What was sequenced was PBMCs or a T cell subset sorted from them (not recorded which). The receptor was derived from an adult woman who had mild COVID-19 (a few samples of this study predate the infection). Cell type and time point are not known. The CDR3 sequence: CASSQSSGVYEQYF. CDR3 nucleotide sequence: TGTGCCAGCAGCCAGAGTAGCGGGGTCTACGAGCAGTACTTC.